The next 23 T cell receptor beta chains were all read from a single sample in a study of beta chain features in type 1 diabetes. General study findings and limits: Shorter TCRB CDR3s, moderately but significantly so, were found in Type 1 diabetes patients in all four CD4+ subsets.

Expressed TCRB transcripts were sequenced because the isolated RNA had all been reverse transcribed beforehand. Sequenced by immunoSEQ multiplex PCR; TCRdb stores in-frame clones only, minus some. The table includes some 360,000 clones, over 8.5% detected once. The antigens these receptors bind are not known. The sample comprised central memory CD4+ T cells from blood. The receptors were sampled from a man younger than 40 with type 1 diabetes.

This clone was detected only a few times. The chain carries TRBV28 and TRBJ1-1; tentatively, D is TRBD1 (6 bases). From germline, CDR1 is MDHEN and CDR2 SYDVKM. The CDR3 totals 15 residues. The V gene lost 6 bases and the J gene lost 4 bases, with 18 bases spanning the gap. The CDR3 DNA reads TGTGCCAGCAGCCCACCCCAGGGGATGGGCACTGAAGCTTTCTTT. Its protein is CASSPPQGMGTEAFF.

The V call is TRBV7-2, the J call TRBJ2-6; D is undetermined. Germline assignment: CDR1 SGHTA and CDR2 FQGNSA. V was pared by 5 bases and J by 0 bases, with 5 bases between. The CDR3 runs 14 residues. The CDR3 here is CASSVSSGANVLTF. For the CDR3, the DNA is TGTGCCAGCAGCGTCAGCTCTGGGGCCAACGTCCTGACTTTC.

This clone was detected many times. The J gene is TRBJ2-7, the V gene TRBV2; D uncertain. This CDR3 region has 13 residues. Germline values: CDR1 SNHLY, CDR2 FYNNEI. V was trimmed by 2 bases and J by 4 bases, leaving 9 bases between them. The DNA for the CDR3 is TGTGCCAGCAGTGAACCTCAGAGTTACGAGCAGTACTTC. Translated: CASSEPQSYEQYF.

This clone appeared a few times. This chain joins TRBV7-9 and TRBJ2-5; 10 bases line up with TRBD1. The trim removed 3 bases at V and 10 bases at J, leaving 5 bases unmatched. This CDR3 region has 13 residues. In germline, CDR1 is SEHNR, CDR2 FQNEAQ (reference sequence). CDR3 region: CASSFSGQGDQYF. CDR3 in DNA: TGTGCCAGCAGCTTCTCAGGACAGGGGGACCAGTACTTC.

This clone was detected many times. The gene calls are TRBV5-6 and TRBJ2-1; D not resolved. Germline assignment: CDR1 SGHDT and CDR2 YYEEEE. CDR3 size: 13 residues. Between the trimmed V and J ends, which lost 4 bases and 6 bases, there was a span of 11 bases. The CDR3 DNA sequence: TGTGCCAGCAGCCCCCCAAGTCTCAATGAGCAGTTCTTC. The encoded protein is CASSPPSLNEQFF.

CDR3 DNA sequence: TGTGCCAGCAGTTACTCTGTCCGTGAAAAACTGTTTTTT. This codes for CASSYSVREKLFF. The chain recombines TRBV6-5 with TRBJ1-4, with D unclear. Looked up from germline, CDR1 is MNHEY and CDR2 is SVGAGI. The V gene lost 0 bases and the J gene lost 7 bases, with 6 bases spanning the gap. This CDR3 contains 13 residues.

This clone was seen ten or more times. The chain couples TRBV28 to TRBJ1-2; 9 nucleotides agree with TRBD1. The germline CDR1 and CDR2 sequences are MDHEN and SYDVKM. J lost 4 bases, V lost 2 bases, and 5 bases had no gene match. The CDR3 extends over 15 amino acids. The CDR3 DNA reads as TGTGCCAGCAGTTTAGTGGGACAGGGAATCTATGGCTACACCTTC. It specifies CASSLVGQGIYGYTF.

This clone has just a few counts. The sample has other DNA sequences that encode this CDR3 too. The CDR3 region has the DNA TGTGCCAGCTCACCACCGGGGGCCCGGGAGACCCAGTACTTC. Its translation is CASSPPGARETQYF. The rearrangement links TRBV18 to TRBJ2-5, with TRBD1 as a possible D gene (6 bases). This CDR3 contains 14 residues. Trimming took off 0 bases at V and 5 bases at J, with 10 bases between the two ends. Germline loops: CDR1 KGHSH, CDR2 LQKENI.

A remark on this clone: The sample holds other DNA sequences that translate to the same CDR3. The V call is TRBV9, the J call TRBJ2-7; 7 bases are shared with TRBD1. This CDR3 has 15 residues. CDR1 and CDR2 (germline): SGDLS, YYNGEE. V shed 2 bases, J shed 1 base, and the junction held 6 bases outside the gene matches. For the CDR3, the DNA is TGTGCCAGCAGCGTCTCCGGGACAGCGTCCTACGAGCAGTACTTC. This translates into CASSVSGTASYEQYF.

This clone was observed a few times. This sequence joins TRBV27 and TRBJ2-1; maybe TRBD1 (6 bases). There are 12 residues in the CDR3. V dropped 4 bases and J dropped 7 bases, with 8 bases sitting between them. CDR1 and CDR2 from the germline V gene are MNHEY and SMNVEV (reference sequence). Here the CDR3 reads CASSYRENEQFF. Written as DNA, the CDR3 is TGTGCCAGCAGTTACAGGGAAAATGAGCAGTTCTTC.

This clone was seen only a few times. The chain carries TRBV6-5 and TRBJ1-2; a weak D match, TRBD1 (5 bases). V was shortened by 5 bases and J by 7 bases, with 14 bases between the two germline ends. This CDR3 contains 13 residues. Looked up from germline, CDR1 is MNHEY and CDR2 is SVGAGI. CDR3 region: CASSRRDRGGYTF. In DNA, the CDR3 is TGTGCCAGCAGTCGCCGGGACCGTGGTGGCTACACCTTC.

This chain links TRBV7-8 with TRBJ1-5; D not certain. With 2 bases removed from V and 5 bases from J, the gap between germline ends came to 10 bases. There are 14 residues in the CDR3. Germline CDR1 is SGHVS and CDR2 is FQNEAQ. The CDR3 sequence is CASSLWGSDQPQHF. The CDR3 DNA reads TGTGCCAGCAGCTTATGGGGAAGTGATCAGCCCCAGCATTTT.

This clone has more than one count but fewer than ten. The chain joins TRBV5-5 to TRBJ1-2; no firm D call. The CDR3 length is 15 residues. Trimming took off 3 bases at V and 6 bases at J, with 18 bases between the two ends. The germline V gene has CDR1 SGHKS and CDR2 YYEKEE (reference sequence). The CDR3 bases are TGTGCCAGCAGCTCCAAACTTGGTAGAGGGAATGGCTACACCTTC. This sequence encodes CASSSKLGRGNGYTF.

The genes are TRBV18 and TRBJ2-6; TRBD2 is a possible D gene (7 bases). The CDR3 has 16 residues. From germline, CDR1 is KGHSH and CDR2 LQKENI. V lost 4 bases and J 2 bases, leaving 12 bases between the germline ends. The CDR3 bases are TGTGCCAGCTCACAACAGGGAGGGGCTGGGGCCAACGTCCTGACTTTC. This codes for CASSQQGGAGANVLTF.

In this sample, this clone turned up many times. The CDR3 loop is CASSLKVDGNTIYF. The CDR3, as DNA: TGTGCCAGCAGCTTGAAGGTGGACGGAAACACCATATATTTT. This rearrangement joins TRBV7-2 to TRBJ1-3; D uncertain. V shed 3 bases and J shed 4 bases, with 10 bases lying between them. Germline V gives CDR1 SGHTA, CDR2 FQGNSA. This CDR3 has 14 residues.

This clone was observed a handful of times. This chain uses TRBV5-1 with TRBJ1-1; maybe TRBD1 (5 bases). Germline CDR1 SGHRS, CDR2 YFSETQ. V was clipped by 2 bases and J by 3 bases, with 8 bases between them. The CDR3 covers 13 residues. The CDR3 sequence: CASSFGGDTEAFF. CDR3 sequence (DNA): TGCGCCAGCAGCTTCGGAGGGGACACTGAAGCTTTCTTT.

This sequence joins TRBV18 and TRBJ1-5, with 8 positions matching TRBD1. The CDR3 spans 16 residues. The V gene's germline CDR1 is KGHSH and CDR2 LQKENI. Unmatched junction bases numbered 11, after V lost 3 bases and J lost 7 bases. CDR3 bases: TGTGCCAGCTCACCGGGACAGGCCTCTACCGGGCAGCCCCAGCATTTT. It yields the protein CASSPGQASTGQPQHF.

This clone has only one observation. This chain connects TRBV18 to TRBJ2-5, with D uncertain. Germline V gene lookup returns CDR1 KGHSH and CDR2 LQKENI. V shed 4 bases and J shed 5 bases, with 8 bases lying between them. The CDR3 length is 12 residues. This CDR3 is CASSLGRETQYF. The CDR3 bases are TGTGCCAGCTCACTGGGTCGGGAGACCCAGTACTTC. The variable domain in full, completed from reference TRBV18 and TRBJ2-5, reads NAGVMQNPRHLVRRRGQEARLRCSPMKGHSHVYWYRQLPEEGLKFMVYLQKENIIDESGMPKERFSAEFPKEGPSILRIQQVVRGDSAAYFCASSLGRETQYFGPGTRLLVL.

The rearrangement links TRBV7-9 to TRBJ1-2; D not certain. The CDR3 is 13 amino acids. The V gene's germline CDR1 is SEHNR and CDR2 FQNEAQ (reference sequence). V shed 7 bases and J shed 2 bases, with 11 bases lying between them. The CDR3 reads CASTRGNNYGYTF. As DNA, the CDR3 is TGTGCCAGCACCCGCGGGAACAACTATGGCTACACCTTC.

The chain joins TRBV5-5 to TRBJ1-5; unclear D gene. Trimming took off 4 bases at V and 2 bases at J, with 19 bases between the two ends. Germline V CDR1 and CDR2: SGHKS, YYEKEE (reference sequence). This CDR3 region has 17 residues. The DNA of the CDR3 is TGTGCCAGCAGCCCACTCGGGGTGGTGTTGGGCAATCAGCCCCAGCATTTT. This translates into CASSPLGVVLGNQPQHF.

This clone was detected only a few times. The rearrangement links TRBV9 to TRBJ2-5, with D possibly being TRBD1 (5 bases). The CDR3 has 14 amino acids. Germline values: CDR1 SGDLS, CDR2 YYNGEE. V dropped 0 bases and J dropped 5 bases, with 11 bases sitting between them. Here the CDR3 reads CASSVDQGRETQYF. In nucleotides, the CDR3 is TGTGCCAGCAGCGTAGATCAGGGTCGGGAGACCCAGTACTTC.

The rearrangement uses TRBV18 and TRBJ1-4, with D perhaps matching TRBD1 (5 bases). The CDR3 runs to 14 residues. Trimming took 5 bases from V and 5 from J, leaving 12 bases between them. Germline CDR1 is KGHSH and CDR2 is LQKENI. CDR3 nucleotide sequence: TGTGCCAGCTCAGCAGACAGAGGGAATGAAAAACTGTTTTTT. Protein sequence: CASSADRGNEKLFF.

This clone was recorded a few times. The V call is TRBV5-4, the J call TRBJ2-1; 8 bases are shared with TRBD2. J was trimmed by 3 bases and V by 0 bases; bases with no gene match: 5. CDR1 is SGHNT, CDR2 YYREEE, per germline (reference sequence). The CDR3 length is 16 residues. The CDR3 loop is CASSLASSGNYNEQFF. The DNA of the CDR3 is TGTGCCAGCAGCTTGGCGAGTAGCGGGAACTACAATGAGCAGTTCTTC. Drawing the rest from reference TRBV5-4 and TRBJ2-1, the complete variable domain is ETGVTQSPTHLIKTRGQQVTLRCSSQSGHNTVSWYQQALGQGPQFIFQYYREEENGRGNFPPRFSGLQFPNYSSELNVNALELDDSALYLCASSLASSGNYNEQFFGPGTRLTVL.